This T cell receptor (beta chain) emerged from a study of T cell changes during pregnancy in multiple sclerosis. Germline CDR1 reads SNHLY; CDR2 reads FYNNEI. Trimming stripped 8 bases from V and 1 base from J, with 8 bases between. The CDR3 totals 12 residues. This clone came up a few times. Produced via immunoSEQ multiplex PCR; TCRdb's table is partial and in-frame only. Of 30,000 to 45,000 clones in the sample, roughly 92% were seen once. The sequence was collected from a female donor in good health, enrolled as a control in a pregnancy study. The chain combines TRBV2 with TRBJ1-1, with D uncertain. The source was CD4+ T cells from peripheral blood mononuclear cells, collected in the third trimester of pregnancy. In nucleotides, the CDR3 is TGTGCCAGCCAGACTTCGAACACTGAAGCTTTCTTT. Its protein product is CASQTSNTEAFF.